The present T cell receptor beta chain was sequenced within a study of cytomegalovirus exposure and HLA in healthy donors. Germline V lookup: CDR1 MGHRA, CDR2 YSYEKL. This CDR3 is built from 17 residues. Germline trimming cut 5 bases from V and 5 bases from J; bases unmatched to any gene: 13. Worth noting for this clone: Antigen: not known.

The primer mix had 60 Vbeta and 13 Jbeta primers. Assay used: immunoSEQ multiplex PCR; TCRdb lists only in-frame clones, some missing. This sample's table has some 56,000 clones. Whole-study findings and limits: Earlier findings revealed that most TCR beta V segments proved productive either about 87% or about 30% of the time. In vitro data verified a few CMV-associated chains as specific for CMV antigens. Common viral pathogens were later found to be apparently linked to several of the most significant clusters.

The sequence was collected from a woman aged 30 to 39 in good health and CMV-seropositive. The specimen was PBMCs. This rearrangement joins TRBV4-1 to TRBJ2-3; 10 nucleotides agree with TRBD1. CDR3 protein: CASSNPGQGSRGDTQYF. The DNA for the CDR3 is TGCGCCAGCAGCAACCCGGGACAGGGGAGTAGGGGAGATACGCAGTATTTT.